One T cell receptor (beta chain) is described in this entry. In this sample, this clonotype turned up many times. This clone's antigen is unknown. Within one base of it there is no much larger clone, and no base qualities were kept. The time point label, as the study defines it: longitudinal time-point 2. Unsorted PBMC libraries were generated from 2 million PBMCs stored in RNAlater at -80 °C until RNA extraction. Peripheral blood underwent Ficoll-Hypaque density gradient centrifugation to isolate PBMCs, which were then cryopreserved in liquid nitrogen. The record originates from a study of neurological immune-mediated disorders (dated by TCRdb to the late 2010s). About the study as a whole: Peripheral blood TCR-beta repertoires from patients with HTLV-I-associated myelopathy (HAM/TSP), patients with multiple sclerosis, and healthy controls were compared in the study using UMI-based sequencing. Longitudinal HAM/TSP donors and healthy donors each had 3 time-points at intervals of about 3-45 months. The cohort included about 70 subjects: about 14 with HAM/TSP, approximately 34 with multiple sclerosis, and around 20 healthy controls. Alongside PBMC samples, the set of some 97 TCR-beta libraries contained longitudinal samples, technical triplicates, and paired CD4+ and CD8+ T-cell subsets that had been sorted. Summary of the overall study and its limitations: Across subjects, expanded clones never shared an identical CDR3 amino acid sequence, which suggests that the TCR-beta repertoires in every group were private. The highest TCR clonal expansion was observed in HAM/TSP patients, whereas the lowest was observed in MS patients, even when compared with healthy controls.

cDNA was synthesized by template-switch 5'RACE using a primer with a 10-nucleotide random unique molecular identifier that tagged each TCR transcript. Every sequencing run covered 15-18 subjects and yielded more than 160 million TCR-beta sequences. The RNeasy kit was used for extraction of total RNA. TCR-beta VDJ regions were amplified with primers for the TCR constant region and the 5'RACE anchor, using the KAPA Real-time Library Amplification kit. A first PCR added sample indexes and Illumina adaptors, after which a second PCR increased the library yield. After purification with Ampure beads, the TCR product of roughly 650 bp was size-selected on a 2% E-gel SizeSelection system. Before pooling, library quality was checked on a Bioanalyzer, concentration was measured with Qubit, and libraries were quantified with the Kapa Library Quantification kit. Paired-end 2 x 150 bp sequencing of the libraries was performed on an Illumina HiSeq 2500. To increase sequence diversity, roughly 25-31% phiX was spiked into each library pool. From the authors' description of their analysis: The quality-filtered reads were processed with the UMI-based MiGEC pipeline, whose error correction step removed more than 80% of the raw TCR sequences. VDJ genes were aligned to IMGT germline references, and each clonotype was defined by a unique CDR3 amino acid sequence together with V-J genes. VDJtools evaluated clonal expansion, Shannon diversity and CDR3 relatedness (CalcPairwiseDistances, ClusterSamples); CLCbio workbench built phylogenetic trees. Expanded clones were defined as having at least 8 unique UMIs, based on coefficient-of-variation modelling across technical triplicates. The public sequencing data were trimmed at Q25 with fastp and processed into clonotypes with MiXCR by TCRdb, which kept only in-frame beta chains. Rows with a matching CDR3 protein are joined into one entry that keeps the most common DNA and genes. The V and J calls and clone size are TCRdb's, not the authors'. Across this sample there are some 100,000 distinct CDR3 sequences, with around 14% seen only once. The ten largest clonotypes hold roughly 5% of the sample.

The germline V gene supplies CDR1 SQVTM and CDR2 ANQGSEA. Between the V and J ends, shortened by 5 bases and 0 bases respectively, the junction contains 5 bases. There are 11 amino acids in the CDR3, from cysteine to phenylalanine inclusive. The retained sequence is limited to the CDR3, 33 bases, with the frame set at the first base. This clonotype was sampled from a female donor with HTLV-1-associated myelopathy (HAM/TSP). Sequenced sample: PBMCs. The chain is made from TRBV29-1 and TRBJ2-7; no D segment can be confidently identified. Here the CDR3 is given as CSVIFSYEQYF. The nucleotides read TGCAGCGTTATTTTCTCCTACGAGCAGTACTTC.